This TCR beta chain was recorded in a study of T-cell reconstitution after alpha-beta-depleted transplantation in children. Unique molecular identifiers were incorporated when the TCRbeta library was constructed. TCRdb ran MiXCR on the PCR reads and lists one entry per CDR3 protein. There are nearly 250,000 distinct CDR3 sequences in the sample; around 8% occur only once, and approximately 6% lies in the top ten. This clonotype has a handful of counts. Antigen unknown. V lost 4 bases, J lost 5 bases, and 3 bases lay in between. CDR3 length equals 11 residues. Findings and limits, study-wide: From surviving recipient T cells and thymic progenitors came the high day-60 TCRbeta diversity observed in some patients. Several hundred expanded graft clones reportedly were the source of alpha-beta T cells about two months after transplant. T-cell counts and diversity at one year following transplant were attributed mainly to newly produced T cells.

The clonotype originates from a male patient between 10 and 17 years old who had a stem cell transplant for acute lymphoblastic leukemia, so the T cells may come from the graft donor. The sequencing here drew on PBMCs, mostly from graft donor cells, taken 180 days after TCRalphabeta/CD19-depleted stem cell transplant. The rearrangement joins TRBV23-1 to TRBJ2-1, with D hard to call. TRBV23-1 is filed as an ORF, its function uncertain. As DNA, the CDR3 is TGCGCCAGCAGTCGGCACAATGAGCAGTTCTTC. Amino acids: CASSRHNEQFF.